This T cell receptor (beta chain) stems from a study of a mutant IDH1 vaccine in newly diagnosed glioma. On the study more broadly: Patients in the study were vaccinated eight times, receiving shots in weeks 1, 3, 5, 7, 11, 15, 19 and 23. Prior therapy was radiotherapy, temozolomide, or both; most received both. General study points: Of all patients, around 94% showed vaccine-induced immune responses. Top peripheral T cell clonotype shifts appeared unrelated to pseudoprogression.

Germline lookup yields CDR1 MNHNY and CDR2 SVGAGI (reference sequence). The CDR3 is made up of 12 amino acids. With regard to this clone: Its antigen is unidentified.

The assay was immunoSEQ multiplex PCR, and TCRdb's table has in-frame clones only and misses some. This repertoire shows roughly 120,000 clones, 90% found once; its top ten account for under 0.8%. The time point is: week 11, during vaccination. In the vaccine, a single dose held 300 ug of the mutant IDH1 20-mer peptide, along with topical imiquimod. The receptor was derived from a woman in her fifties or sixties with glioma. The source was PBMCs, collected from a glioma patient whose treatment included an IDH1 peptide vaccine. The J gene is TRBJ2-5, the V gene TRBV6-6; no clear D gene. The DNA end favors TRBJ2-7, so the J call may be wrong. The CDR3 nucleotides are TGTGCCAGCAGAGAACTTGGCTACGAGCAGTACTTC. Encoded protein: CASRELGYEQYF.